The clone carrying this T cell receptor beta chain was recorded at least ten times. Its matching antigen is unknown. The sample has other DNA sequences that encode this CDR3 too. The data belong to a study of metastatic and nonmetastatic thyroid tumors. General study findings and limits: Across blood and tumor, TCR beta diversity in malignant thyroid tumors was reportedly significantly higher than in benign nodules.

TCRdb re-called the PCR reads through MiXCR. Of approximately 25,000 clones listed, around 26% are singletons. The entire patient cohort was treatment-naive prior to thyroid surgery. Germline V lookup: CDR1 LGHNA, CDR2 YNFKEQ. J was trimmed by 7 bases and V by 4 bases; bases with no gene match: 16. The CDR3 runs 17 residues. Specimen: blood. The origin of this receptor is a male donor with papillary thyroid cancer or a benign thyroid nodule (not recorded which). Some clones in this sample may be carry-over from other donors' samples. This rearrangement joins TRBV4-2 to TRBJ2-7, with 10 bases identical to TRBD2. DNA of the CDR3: TGTGCCAGCAGCCTATTCCGGACTAGCGGACCCCGCTCAGAGCAGTACTTC. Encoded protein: CASSLFRTSGPRSEQYF.